A single sample is the source of the 11 T cell receptor beta chains below, sequenced in a study of shared clonotypes between healthy human individuals. Assay: immunoSEQ multiplex PCR; the TCRdb copy retains only in-frame clones and omits some. The table has roughly 700,000 clones, about nine tenths seen once. The sample taken for sequencing was memory CD8+ T cells from PBMCs. Subset described: CD45RO+ cells pooled with CCR7-negative TemRA cells. These receptors came from a man younger than 35 in good health. Some clones in this sample may be carry-over from other donors' samples.

This rearrangement joins TRBV5-1 to TRBJ2-1; TRBD1 matches at 8 bases. Looked up from germline, CDR1 is SGHRS and CDR2 is YFSETQ. This CDR3 comprises 14 residues. V lost 7 bases and J lost 7; bases outside the gene matches: 10. CDR3 region: CASARTGYKNEQFF. CDR3 nucleotides: TGCGCCAGCGCGCGGACAGGGTATAAGAATGAGCAGTTCTTC.

Note on this clone: Other nucleotide sequences in the sample specify the same CDR3. The chain links TRBV5-4 to TRBJ2-7; D is undetermined. Germline CDR1 is SGHNT and CDR2 is YYREEE (reference sequence). The CDR3 consists of 13 residues. V was trimmed by 0 bases and J by 2 bases, leaving 6 bases between them. CDR3 sequence (DNA): TGTGCCAGCAGCTTGGGGGGAACCTACGAGCAGTACTTC. Translation: CASSLGGTYEQYF.

The chain has TRBV9 and TRBJ2-7; D tentatively reads TRBD1 or TRBD2 (6 bases each). Germline V gene sequence: CDR1 SGDLS, CDR2 YYNGEE. The ends were cut back, 3 bases at V and 5 bases at J, with 18 bases in the middle. This CDR3 comprises 15 residues. The chain's CDR3 is CASSAAGATGDEQYF. The CDR3 DNA reads as TGTGCCAGCAGCGCGGCAGGGGCGACGGGAGACGAGCAGTACTTC.

CDR3 sequence reads: CASSSWAGGPRGTGELFF. For the CDR3, the DNA is TGCGCCAGCAGCTCCTGGGCGGGAGGGCCGCGGGGCACCGGGGAGCTGTTTTTT. The chain combines TRBV5-1 with TRBJ2-2; 9 bases are a match to TRBD2. This CDR3 has 18 residues. Trimming removed 3 bases from V and 4 bases from J; junction bases left unmatched: 13. Germline CDR1 reads SGHRS; CDR2 reads YFSETQ. The complete variable domain, with remaining parts taken from reference TRBV5-1 and TRBJ2-2, reads KAGVTQTPRYLIKTRGQQVTLSCSPISGHRSVSWYQQTPGQGLQFLFEYFSETQRNKGNFPGRFSGRQFSNSRSEMNVSTLELGDSALYLCASSSWAGGPRGTGELFFGEGSRLTVL.

This clone was observed a single time. The chain is built from TRBV7-2 and TRBJ2-7, with D tentatively TRBD2 (5 bases). The CDR3 loop spans 15 amino acids. The germline V gene encodes CDR1 SGHTA and CDR2 FQGNSA. The V and J ends lost 3 bases and 0 bases respectively, with 12 bases between them. DNA of the CDR3: TGTGCCAGCAGCTTTTTTGCGGGCGCCTCCTACGAGCAGTACTTC. It is translated as CASSFFAGASYEQYF.

V is TRBV5-1 and J is TRBJ1-1; D is uncertain. In germline, CDR1 is SGHRS, CDR2 YFSETQ. Trimming took 0 bases from V and 4 from J, leaving 7 bases between them. The length of the CDR3 is 13 residues. CDR3 coding DNA: TGCGCCAGCAGCTTGGAAGCGAGCACTGAAGCTTTCTTT. Translating gives CASSLEASTEAFF.

The rearrangement links TRBV19 to TRBJ2-1; no definite D call. V gave up 3 bases and J gave up 2 bases, with 14 bases separating them. In germline, CDR1 is LNHDA, CDR2 SQIVND (reference sequence). This CDR3 is 16 amino acids long. CDR3 protein: CASSIRAGGAYNEQFF. CDR3 bases: TGTGCCAGTAGTATTCGGGCAGGTGGGGCCTACAATGAGCAGTTCTTC.

This clone was seen a single time. The genes are TRBV29-1 and TRBJ1-2; TRBD1 is a possible D gene (5 bases). The CDR3 is made up of 14 amino acids. Germline V gene data show CDR1 as SQVTM and CDR2 as ANQGSEA. Deletions cut 7 bases from V and 2 bases from J, with 17 bases between. The CDR3 DNA sequence: TGCAGCGCCGAACACCGGGGCGAGAACTATGGCTACACCTTC. Its translation: CSAEHRGENYGYTF.

The chain is built from TRBV4-1 and TRBJ2-7, with D tentatively TRBD1 (6 bases). Deletions cut 2 bases from V and 2 bases from J, with 16 bases between. The CDR3 totals 16 residues. Per germline, CDR1 MGHRA and CDR2 YSYEKL. CDR3 in amino acids: CASSQSPTGFAYEQYF. In DNA form, the CDR3 reads TGCGCCAGCAGCCAATCCCCAACAGGGTTCGCCTACGAGCAGTACTTC.

The chain carries TRBV7-6 and TRBJ2-5; 10 bases fit TRBD1. This CDR3 has 17 residues. Germline V gene lookup returns CDR1 SGHVS and CDR2 FNYEAQ. The ends lost 4 bases at V and 4 bases at J; junction bases unmatched: 12. The CDR3 region has the DNA TGTGCCAGCAGCTCGTTGACAGGGGGCGAAGGTGGAGAGACCCAGTACTTC. As protein: CASSSLTGGEGGETQYF.

The count of this clone is one. The J gene is TRBJ2-5, the V gene TRBV11-3; the D is unclear. V was shortened by 1 base and J by 0 bases, with 9 bases between the two germline ends. Germline CDR1 and CDR2: SGHNT and YENEEA. There are 15 residues in the CDR3. The DNA of the CDR3 is TGTGCCAGCAGCTTAGGGCGGAGAAACCAAGAGACCCAGTACTTC. Translation gives CASSLGRRNQETQYF. Combining the CDR3 with reference TRBV11-3 and TRBJ2-5 gives the whole variable domain EAGVVQSPRYKIIEKKQPVAFWCNPISGHNTLYWYLQNLGQGPELLIRYENEEAVDDSQLPKDRFSAERLKGVDSTLKIQPAELGDSAVYLCASSLGRRNQETQYFGPGTRLLVL.